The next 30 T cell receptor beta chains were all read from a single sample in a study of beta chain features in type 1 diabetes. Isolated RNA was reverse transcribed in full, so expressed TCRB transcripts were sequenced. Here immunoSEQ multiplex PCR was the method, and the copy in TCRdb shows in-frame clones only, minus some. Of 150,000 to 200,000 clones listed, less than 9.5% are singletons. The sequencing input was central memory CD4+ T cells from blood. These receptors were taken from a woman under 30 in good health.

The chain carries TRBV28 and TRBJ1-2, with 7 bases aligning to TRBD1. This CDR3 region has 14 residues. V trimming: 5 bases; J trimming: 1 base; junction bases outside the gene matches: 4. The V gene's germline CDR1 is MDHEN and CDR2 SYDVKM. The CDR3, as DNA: TGTGCCAGCAGTGACAACAGGGGTAACTATGGCTACACCTTC. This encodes CASSDNRGNYGYTF.

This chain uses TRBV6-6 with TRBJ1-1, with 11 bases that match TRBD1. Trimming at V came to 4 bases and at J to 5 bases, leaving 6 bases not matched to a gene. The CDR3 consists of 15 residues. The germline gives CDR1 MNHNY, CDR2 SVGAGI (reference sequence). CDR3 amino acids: CASSSTDRGRTEAFF. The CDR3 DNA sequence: TGTGCCAGCAGTTCGACGGACAGGGGGCGGACTGAAGCTTTCTTT.

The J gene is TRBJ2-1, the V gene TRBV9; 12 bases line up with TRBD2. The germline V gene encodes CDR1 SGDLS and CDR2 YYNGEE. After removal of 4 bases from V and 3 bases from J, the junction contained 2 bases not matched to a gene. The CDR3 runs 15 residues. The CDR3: CASSPLAGGYNEQFF. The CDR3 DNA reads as TGTGCCAGCAGCCCACTAGCGGGAGGCTACAATGAGCAGTTCTTC.

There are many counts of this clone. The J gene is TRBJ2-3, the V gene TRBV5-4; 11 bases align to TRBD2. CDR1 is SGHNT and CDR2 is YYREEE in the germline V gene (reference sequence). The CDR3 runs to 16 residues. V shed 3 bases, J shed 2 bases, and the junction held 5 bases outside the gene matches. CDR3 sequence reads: CASSSTGLADTDTQYF. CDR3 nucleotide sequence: TGTGCCAGCAGCTCTACGGGACTAGCGGACACAGATACGCAGTATTTT.

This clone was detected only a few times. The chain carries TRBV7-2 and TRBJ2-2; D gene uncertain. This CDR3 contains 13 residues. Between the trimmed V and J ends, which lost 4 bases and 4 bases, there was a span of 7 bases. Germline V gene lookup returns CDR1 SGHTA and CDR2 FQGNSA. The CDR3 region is CASSSPGTGELFF. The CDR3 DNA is TGTGCCAGCAGCTCCCCCGGCACCGGGGAGCTGTTTTTT.

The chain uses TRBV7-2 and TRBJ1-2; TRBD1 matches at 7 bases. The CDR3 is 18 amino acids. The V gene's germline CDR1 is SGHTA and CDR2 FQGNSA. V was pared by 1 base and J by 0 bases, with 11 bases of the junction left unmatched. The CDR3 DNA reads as TGTGCCAGCAGCTTAGGGGTAGTCGGGACAGCCGCTAACTATGGCTACACCTTC. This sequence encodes CASSLGVVGTAANYGYTF.

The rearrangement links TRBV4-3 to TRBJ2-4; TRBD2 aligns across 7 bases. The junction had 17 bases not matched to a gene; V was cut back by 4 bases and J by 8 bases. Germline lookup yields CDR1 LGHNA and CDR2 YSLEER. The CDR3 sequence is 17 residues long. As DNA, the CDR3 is TGCGCCAGCAGCCTAGGTTTTGGAGCAAGCGGGGCGGACATTCAGTACTTC. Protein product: CASSLGFGASGADIQYF.

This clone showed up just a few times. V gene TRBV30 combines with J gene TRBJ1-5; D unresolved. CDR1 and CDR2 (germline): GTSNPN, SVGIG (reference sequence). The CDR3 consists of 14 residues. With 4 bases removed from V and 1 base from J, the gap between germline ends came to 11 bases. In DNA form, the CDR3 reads TGTGCCTGGAACGGTGGCGGGAGCAATCAGCCCCAGCATTTT. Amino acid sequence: CAWNGGGSNQPQHF.

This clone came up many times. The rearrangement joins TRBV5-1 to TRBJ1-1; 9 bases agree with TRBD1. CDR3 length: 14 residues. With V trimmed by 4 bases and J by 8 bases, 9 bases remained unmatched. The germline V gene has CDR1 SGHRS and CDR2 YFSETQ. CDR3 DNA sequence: TGCGCCAGCAGCGCCGCTACAGGGGGCGCGGAAGCTTTCTTT. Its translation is CASSAATGGAEAFF.

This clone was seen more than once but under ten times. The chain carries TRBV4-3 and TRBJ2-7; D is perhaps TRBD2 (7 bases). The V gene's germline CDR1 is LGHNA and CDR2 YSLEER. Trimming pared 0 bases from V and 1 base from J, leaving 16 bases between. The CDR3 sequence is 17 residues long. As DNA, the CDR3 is TGCGCCAGCAGCCAAGATAGGGGGACGGGAGGATCCTACGAGCAGTACTTC. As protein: CASSQDRGTGGSYEQYF.

CDR3 coding DNA: TGTGCCAGTAGTATGCCGATCGCGGGCACTGAAGCTTTCTTT. Encoded protein: CASSMPIAGTEAFF. The J gene is TRBJ1-1, the V gene TRBV19; no clear D. Germline assignment: CDR1 LNHDA and CDR2 SQIVND (reference sequence). Trimming took off 3 bases at V and 4 bases at J, with 12 bases between the two ends. This CDR3 contains 14 residues.

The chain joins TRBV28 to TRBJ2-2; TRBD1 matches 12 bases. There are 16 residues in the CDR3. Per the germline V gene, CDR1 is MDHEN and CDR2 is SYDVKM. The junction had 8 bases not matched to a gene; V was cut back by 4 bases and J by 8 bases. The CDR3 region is CASSSRGTGGGGELFF. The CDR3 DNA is TGTGCCAGCAGTTCTCGGGGGACAGGGGGCGGAGGGGAGCTGTTTTTT.

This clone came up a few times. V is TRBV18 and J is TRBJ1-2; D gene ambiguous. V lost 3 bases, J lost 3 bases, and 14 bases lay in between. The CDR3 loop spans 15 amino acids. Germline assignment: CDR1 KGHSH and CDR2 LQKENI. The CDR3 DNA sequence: TGTGCCAGCTCACCCGGGCGGGGTTTTGACTATGGCTACACCTTC. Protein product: CASSPGRGFDYGYTF.

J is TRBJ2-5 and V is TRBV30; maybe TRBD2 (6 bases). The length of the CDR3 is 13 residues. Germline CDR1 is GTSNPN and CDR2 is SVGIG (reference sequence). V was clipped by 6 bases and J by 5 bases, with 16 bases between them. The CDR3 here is CACGVSAGETQYF. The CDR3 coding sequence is TGTGCCTGTGGGGTCAGCGCGGGGGAGACCCAGTACTTC.

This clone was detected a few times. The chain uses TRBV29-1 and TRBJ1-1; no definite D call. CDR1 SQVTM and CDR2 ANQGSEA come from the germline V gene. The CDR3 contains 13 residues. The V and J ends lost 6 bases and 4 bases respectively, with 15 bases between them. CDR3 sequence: CSVQRTEGTEAFF. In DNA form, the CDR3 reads TGCAGCGTCCAGAGGACCGAGGGCACTGAAGCTTTCTTT.

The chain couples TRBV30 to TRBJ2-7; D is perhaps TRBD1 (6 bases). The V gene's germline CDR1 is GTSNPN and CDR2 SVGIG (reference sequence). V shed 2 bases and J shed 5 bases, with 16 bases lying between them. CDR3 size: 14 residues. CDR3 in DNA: TGTGCCTGGAGTTGGGACACTGCAGTTAACGAGCAGTACTTC. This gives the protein CAWSWDTAVNEQYF.

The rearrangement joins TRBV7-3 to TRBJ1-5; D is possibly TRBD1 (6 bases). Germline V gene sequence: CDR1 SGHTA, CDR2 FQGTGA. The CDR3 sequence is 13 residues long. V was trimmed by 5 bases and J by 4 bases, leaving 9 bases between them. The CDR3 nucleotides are TGTGCCAGCAGCCCCGACAGGAATCAGCCCCAGCATTTT. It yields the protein CASSPDRNQPQHF.

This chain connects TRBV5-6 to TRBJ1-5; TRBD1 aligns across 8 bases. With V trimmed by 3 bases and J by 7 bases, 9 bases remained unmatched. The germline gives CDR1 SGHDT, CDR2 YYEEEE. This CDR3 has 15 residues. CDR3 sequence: CASSYGTGSKQPQHF. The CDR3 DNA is TGTGCCAGCAGCTACGGGACAGGTTCGAAGCAGCCCCAGCATTTT. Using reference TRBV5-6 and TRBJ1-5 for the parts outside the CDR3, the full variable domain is DAGVTQSPTHLIKTRGQQVTLRCSPKSGHDTVSWYQQALGQGPQFIFQYYEEEERQRGNFPDRFSGHQFPNYSSELNVNALLLGDSALYLCASSYGTGSKQPQHFGDGTRLSIL.

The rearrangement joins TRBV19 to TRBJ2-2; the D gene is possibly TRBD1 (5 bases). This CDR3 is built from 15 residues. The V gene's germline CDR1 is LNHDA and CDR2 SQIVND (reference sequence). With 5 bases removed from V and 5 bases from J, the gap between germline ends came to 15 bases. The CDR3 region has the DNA TGTGCCAGTAGTCTATTATTCAGGGAAACCGGGGAGCTGTTTTTT. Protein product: CASSLLFRETGELFF.

The CDR3 DNA sequence: TGTGCCAGTAGTATACGAGGTGGGAATGAGCAGTTCTTC. It specifies CASSIRGGNEQFF. The gene calls are TRBV19 and TRBJ2-1; no clear D. Trimming left V 2 bases short and J 7 bases short, with 9 bases between. There are 13 residues in the CDR3. CDR1 and CDR2 (germline): LNHDA, SQIVND (reference sequence).

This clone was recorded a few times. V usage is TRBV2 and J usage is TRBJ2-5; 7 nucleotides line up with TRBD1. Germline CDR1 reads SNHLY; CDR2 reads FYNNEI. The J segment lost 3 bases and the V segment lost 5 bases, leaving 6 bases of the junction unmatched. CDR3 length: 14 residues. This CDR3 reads CASSTGTAKETQYF. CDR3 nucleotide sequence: TGTGCCAGCAGTACCGGGACAGCAAAAGAGACCCAGTACTTC.

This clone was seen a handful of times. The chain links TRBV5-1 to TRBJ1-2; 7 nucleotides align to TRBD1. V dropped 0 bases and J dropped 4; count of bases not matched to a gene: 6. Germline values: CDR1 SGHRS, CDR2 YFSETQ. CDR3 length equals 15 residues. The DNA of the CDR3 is TGCGCCAGCAGCTTGGCAGGGGGATGGGGCTATGGCTACACCTTC. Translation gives CASSLAGGWGYGYTF.

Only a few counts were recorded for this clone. CDR3 region: CASSFRPLPNQPQHF. CDR3 nucleotide sequence: TGTGCCAGCAGCTTCAGGCCCCTACCTAATCAGCCCCAGCATTTT. The rearrangement uses TRBV7-2 and TRBJ1-5; D is ambiguous. CDR3 length equals 15 residues. Trimming cost V 3 bases and J 4 bases, with 13 bases left between them. From germline, CDR1 is SGHTA and CDR2 FQGNSA.

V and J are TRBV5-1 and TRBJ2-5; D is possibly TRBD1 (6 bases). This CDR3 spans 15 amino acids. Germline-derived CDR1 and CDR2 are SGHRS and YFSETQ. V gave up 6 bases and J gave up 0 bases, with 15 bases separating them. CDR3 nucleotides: TGCGCCAGCATTAGAACAGGGACGTACCAAGAGACCCAGTACTTC. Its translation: CASIRTGTYQETQYF.

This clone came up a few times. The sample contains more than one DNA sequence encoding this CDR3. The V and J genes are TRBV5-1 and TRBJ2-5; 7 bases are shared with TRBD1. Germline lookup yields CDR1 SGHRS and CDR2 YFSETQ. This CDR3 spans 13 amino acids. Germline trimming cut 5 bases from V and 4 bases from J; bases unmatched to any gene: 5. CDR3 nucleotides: TGCGCCAGCAGTTCGGACAGGAGAGAGACCCAGTACTTC. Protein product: CASSSDRRETQYF. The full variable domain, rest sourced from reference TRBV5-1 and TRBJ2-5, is KAGVTQTPRYLIKTRGQQVTLSCSPISGHRSVSWYQQTPGQGLQFLFEYFSETQRNKGNFPGRFSGRQFSNSRSEMNVSTLELGDSALYLCASSSDRRETQYFGPGTRLLVL.

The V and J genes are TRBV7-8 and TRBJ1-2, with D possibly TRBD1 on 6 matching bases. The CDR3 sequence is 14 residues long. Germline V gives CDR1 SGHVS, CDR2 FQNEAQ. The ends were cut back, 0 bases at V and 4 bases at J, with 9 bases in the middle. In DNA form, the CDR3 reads TGTGCCAGCAGCTTAGCAGGACAGTCCTATGGCTACACCTTC. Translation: CASSLAGQSYGYTF.

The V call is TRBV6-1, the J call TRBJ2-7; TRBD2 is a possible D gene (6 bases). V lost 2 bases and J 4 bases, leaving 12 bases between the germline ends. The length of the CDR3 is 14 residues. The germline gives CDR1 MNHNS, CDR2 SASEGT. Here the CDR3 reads CASSESWRDYEQYF. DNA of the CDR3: TGTGCCAGCAGTGAATCGTGGCGGGATTACGAGCAGTACTTC.

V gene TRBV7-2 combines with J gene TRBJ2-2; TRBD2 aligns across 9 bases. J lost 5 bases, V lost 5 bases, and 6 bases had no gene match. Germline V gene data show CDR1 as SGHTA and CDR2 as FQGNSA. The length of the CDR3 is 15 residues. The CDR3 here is CASSHSGRGTGELFF. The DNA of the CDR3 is TGTGCCAGCAGCCATAGCGGGAGAGGGACCGGGGAGCTGTTTTTT. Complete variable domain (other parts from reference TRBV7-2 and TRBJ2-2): GAGVSQSPSNKVTEKGKDVELRCDPISGHTALYWYRQSLGQGLEFLIYFQGNSAPDKSGLPSDRFSAERTGGSVSTLTIQRTQQEDSAVYLCASSHSGRGTGELFFGEGSRLTVL.

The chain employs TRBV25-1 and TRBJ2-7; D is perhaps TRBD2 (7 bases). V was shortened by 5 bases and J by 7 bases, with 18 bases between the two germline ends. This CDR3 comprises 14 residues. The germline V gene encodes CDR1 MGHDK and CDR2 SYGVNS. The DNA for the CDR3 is TGTGCCAGCAGTTACTACGGGGGGCTGGGGGAGCAGTACTTC. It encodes CASSYYGGLGEQYF.

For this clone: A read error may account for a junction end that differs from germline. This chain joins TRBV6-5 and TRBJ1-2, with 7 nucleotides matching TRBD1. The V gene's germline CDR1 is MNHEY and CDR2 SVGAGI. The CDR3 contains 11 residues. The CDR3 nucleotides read TGCGCCTCCCGGGACAGAGGATTCTACACCTTC. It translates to CASRDRGFYTF.